This TCR beta chain was profiled in a study of blood T cell repertoires in COVID-19. This CDR3 region has 14 residues. Germline V gene lookup returns CDR1 SEHNR and CDR2 FQNEAQ (reference sequence). V gave up 2 bases and J gave up 8 bases, with 15 bases separating them. Sequencing used immunoSEQ multiplex PCR; TCRdb keeps in-frame clones, though not all of them. The sample comprises around 250,000 clones, 91% of which are singletons, and approximately 1.3% rests with the top ten. This receptor was identified in a human donor in a cohort exposed to, infected with or recovered from COVID-19 (not recorded which). The donor label of this sample is uncertain. Sequenced input: PBMCs or T cells enriched from blood (not recorded which). The rearrangement uses TRBV7-9 and TRBJ1-2; no definite D call. The CDR3 sequence is CASSLTVSHGGYTF. CDR3 in DNA: TGTGCCAGCAGCTTAACGGTATCTCACGGGGGCTACACCTTC.